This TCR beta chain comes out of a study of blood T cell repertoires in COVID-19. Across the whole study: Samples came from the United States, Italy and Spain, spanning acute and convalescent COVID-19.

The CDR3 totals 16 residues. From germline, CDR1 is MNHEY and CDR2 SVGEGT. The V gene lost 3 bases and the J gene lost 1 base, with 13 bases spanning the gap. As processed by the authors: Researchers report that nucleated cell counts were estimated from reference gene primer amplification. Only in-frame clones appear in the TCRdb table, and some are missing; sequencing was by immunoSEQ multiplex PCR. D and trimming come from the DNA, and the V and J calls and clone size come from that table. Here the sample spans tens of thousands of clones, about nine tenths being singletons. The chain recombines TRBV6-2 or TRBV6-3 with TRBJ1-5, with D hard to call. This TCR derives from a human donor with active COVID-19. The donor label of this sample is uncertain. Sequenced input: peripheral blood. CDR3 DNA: TGTGCCAGCAGTTATCGGCCGAGGGAAAGCAATCAGCCCCAGCATTTT. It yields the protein CASSYRPRESNQPQHF.